This T cell receptor (beta chain) is drawn from a study of blood T cell repertoires in COVID-19. The overall study: Sites in the United States, Italy and Spain provided acute and convalescent COVID-19 samples. T cells, B-cell-depleted T cells, or PBMCs supplied cDNA or gDNA.

The germline gives CDR1 LNHDA, CDR2 SQIVND (reference sequence). CDR3 length: 13 amino acids. V shed 6 bases and J 5 bases; nucleotides not matched to a gene: 4. The assay was immunoSEQ multiplex PCR, and TCRdb's table has in-frame clones only and misses some. The profile shows approximately 200,000 clones, 85% to 90% of them singletons. The gene calls are TRBV19 and TRBJ1-2; 9 bases align to TRBD1. The sequencing sample was made of peripheral blood. The TCR originated in a man aged 30-40 years with COVID-19, enrolled during active disease. The chain's CDR3 is CASRTGGLYGYTF. The DNA of the CDR3 is TGTGCCAGTAGGACAGGGGGGCTTTATGGCTACACCTTC.